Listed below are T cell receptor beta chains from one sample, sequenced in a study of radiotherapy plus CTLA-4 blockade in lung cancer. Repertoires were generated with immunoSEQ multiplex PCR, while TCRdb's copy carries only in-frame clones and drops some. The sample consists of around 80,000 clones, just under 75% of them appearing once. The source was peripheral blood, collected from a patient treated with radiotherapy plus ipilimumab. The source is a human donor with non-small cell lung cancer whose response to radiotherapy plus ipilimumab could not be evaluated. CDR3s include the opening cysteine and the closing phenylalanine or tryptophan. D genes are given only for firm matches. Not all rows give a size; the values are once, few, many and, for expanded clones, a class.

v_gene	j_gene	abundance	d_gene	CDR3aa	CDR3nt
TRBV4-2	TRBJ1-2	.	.	CASSQDPQARANYGYTF	TGTGCCAGCAGCCAAGATCCTCAAGCGAGAGCTAACTATGGCTACACCTTC
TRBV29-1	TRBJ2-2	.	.	CSARAGGRTGGLFF	TGCAGCGCAAGGGCAGGGGGACGTACCGGGGGGCTGTTTTTT
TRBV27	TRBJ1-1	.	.	CASSLQGPLNTEAFF	TGTGCCAGCAGTTTACAGGGGCCCTTAAACACTGAAGCTTTCTTT
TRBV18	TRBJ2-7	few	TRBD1	CAGGQGSSYEQYF	TGTGCCGGGGGACAGGGCAGTTCCTACGAGCAGTACTTC
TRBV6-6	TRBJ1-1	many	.	CASSPGRGKNTEAFF	TGTGCCAGCAGCCCTGGTAGGGGCAAGAACACTGAAGCTTTCTTT
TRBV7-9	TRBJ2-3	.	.	CASRALRTPTDTQYF	TGTGCCAGCAGAGCTTTGAGGACTCCCACAGATACGCAGTATTTT
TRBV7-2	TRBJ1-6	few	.	CASSTSRAGLGSPLHF	TGTGCCAGCAGCACAAGTAGGGCAGGGTTAGGGTCACCCCTCCACTTT
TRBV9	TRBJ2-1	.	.	CASSVGANEQFF	TGTGCCAGCAGCGTAGGGGCGAATGAGCAGTTCTTC
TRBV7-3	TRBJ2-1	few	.	CASSLSGASSYNEQFF	TGTGCCAGCAGCTTATCAGGGGCGTCCTCCTACAATGAGCAGTTCTTC
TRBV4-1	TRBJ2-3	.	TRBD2	CASSQEGGRGGWSTDTQYF	TGCGCCAGCAGCCAAGAAGGTGGGCGGGGGGGCTGGAGCACAGATACGCAGTATTTT
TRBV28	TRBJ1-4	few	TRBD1	CASSSLQGRAEKLFF	TGTGCCAGCAGTTCCCTACAGGGGAGAGCTGAAAAACTGTTTTTT
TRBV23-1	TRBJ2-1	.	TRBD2	CASSHQTPGLAGGEQFF	TGCGCCAGCAGTCATCAAACCCCGGGACTAGCGGGAGGGGAGCAGTTCTTC
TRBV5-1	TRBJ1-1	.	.	CASSFGGALNTEAFF	TGCGCCAGCAGCTTTGGGGGGGCCTTGAACACTGAAGCTTTCTTT
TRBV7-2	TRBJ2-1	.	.	CASSSRGSYNEQFF	TGTGCCAGCAGCTCGAGGGGGTCCTACAATGAGCAGTTCTTC
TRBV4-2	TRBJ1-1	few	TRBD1	CASSPTGALLNTEAFF	TGTGCCAGCAGCCCCACAGGGGCCCTCCTGAACACTGAAGCTTTCTTT
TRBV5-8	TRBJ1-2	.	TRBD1	CASSKGTDGYTF	TGTGCCAGCAGCAAGGGGACAGATGGCTACACCTTC
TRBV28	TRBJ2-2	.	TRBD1	CASRLRTGSTGELFF	TGTGCCAGCAGGTTACGGACAGGCTCCACCGGGGAGCTGTTTTTT
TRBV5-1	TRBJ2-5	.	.	CASSGQNQGTETQYF	TGCGCCAGCAGTGGCCAAAACCAGGGTACGGAGACCCAGTACTTC
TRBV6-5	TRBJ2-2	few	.	CASSFRQPGELFF	TGTGCCAGCAGCTTCAGACAACCCGGGGAGCTGTTTTTT
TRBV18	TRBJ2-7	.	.	CASSPRGAYEQYF	TGTGCCAGCTCACCCCGCGGAGCCTACGAGCAGTACTTC
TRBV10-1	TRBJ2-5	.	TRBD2	CASSGTSGSYETQYF	TGCGCCAGCAGCGGGACTAGCGGGAGTTATGAGACCCAGTACTTC
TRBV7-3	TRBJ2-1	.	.	CASSEGLPSYNEQFF	TGTGCCAGCAGCGAGGGACTTCCCTCCTACAATGAGCAGTTCTTC
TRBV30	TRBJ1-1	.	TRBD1	CAWRLTGDTEAFF	TGTGCCTGGAGGTTGACAGGGGACACTGAAGCTTTCTTT
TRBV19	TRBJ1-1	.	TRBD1	CASSIGTGGFTEAFF	TGTGCCAGTAGTATCGGGACAGGGGGCTTCACTGAAGCTTTCTTT
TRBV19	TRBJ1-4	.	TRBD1	CASSPTDRGGEKLFF	TGTGCCAGTAGTCCCACGGACAGGGGGGGTGAAAAACTGTTTTTT
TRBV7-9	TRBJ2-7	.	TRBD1	CASSSRTGENEQYF	TGTGCCAGCAGCAGTAGGACAGGGGAGAACGAGCAGTACTTC
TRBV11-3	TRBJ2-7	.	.	CASTISAGLYEQYF	TGTGCCAGCACCATATCCGCGGGGCTTTACGAGCAGTACTTC
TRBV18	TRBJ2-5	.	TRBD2	CASSPPAGVETQYF	TGTGCCAGCTCACCACCGGCGGGGGTAGAGACCCAGTACTTC
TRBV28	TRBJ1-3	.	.	CASSLPGGARGNTIYF	TGTGCCAGCAGTCTCCCGGGGGGGGCGCGAGGAAACACCATATATTTT
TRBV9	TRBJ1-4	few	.	CASSGGPTNEKLFF	TGTGCCAGCAGCGGGGGGCCCACTAATGAAAAACTGTTTTTT
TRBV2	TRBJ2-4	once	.	CASSDGQLAKNIQYF	TGTGCCAGCAGTGACGGACAGCTAGCCAAAAACATTCAGTACTTC
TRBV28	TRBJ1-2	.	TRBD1	CASSTTGGDYGYTF	TGTGCCAGCAGTACGACAGGGGGGGACTATGGCTACACCTTC
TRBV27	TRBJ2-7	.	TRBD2	CASSPGTSGSYEQYF	TGTGCCAGCAGTCCCGGGACTAGCGGGAGCTACGAGCAGTACTTC
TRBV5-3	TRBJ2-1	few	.	CARSTPGCAYNEQFF	TGTGCCAGAAGCACCCCCGGGTGCGCCTACAATGAGCAGTTCTTC
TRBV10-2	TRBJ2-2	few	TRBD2	CASSESGGRSTGELFF	TGCGCCAGCAGTGAGTCGGGGGGGAGGTCGACCGGGGAGCTGTTTTTT
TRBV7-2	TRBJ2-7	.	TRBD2	CASSSTGLAGAFTYEQYF	TGTGCCAGCAGCTCGACGGGACTAGCGGGAGCCTTTACCTACGAGCAGTACTTC
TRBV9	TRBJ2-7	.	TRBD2	CASSVEPREAPYEQYF	TGTGCCAGCAGCGTAGAACCCCGGGAGGCCCCCTACGAGCAGTACTTC
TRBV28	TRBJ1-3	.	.	CASSPSGGNTIYF	TGTGCCAGCAGTCCCTCAGGAGGAAACACCATATATTTT
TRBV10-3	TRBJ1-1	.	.	CAISLGQNTEAFF	TGTGCCATCAGTCTGGGGCAGAACACTGAAGCTTTCTTT
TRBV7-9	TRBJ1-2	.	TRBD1	CASSFPHMGQPYGYTF	TGTGCCAGCAGCTTCCCACACATGGGACAGCCGTATGGCTACACCTTC
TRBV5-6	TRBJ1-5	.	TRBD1	CASSATGTGGGQPQHF	TGTGCCAGCAGCGCTACCGGGACAGGGGGCGGTCAGCCCCAGCATTTT
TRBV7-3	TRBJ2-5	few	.	CASSLTAGRETQYF	TGTGCCAGCAGCTTAACCGCAGGGAGGGAGACCCAGTACTTC
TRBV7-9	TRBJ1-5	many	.	CASSLTGNNQPQHF	TGTGCCAGCAGCCTAACAGGGAACAATCAGCCCCAGCATTTT
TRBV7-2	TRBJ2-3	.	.	CASSLVPESTQYF	TGTGCCAGCAGCTTAGTACCGGAGTCTACGCAGTATTTT
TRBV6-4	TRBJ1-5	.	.	CTRRYSNQPQHF	TGTACCCGGCGGTATAGCAATCAGCCCCAGCATTTT
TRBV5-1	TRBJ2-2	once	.	CASSLERVTTGELFF	TGCGCCAGCAGCTTGGAGAGGGTGACCACCGGGGAGCTGTTTTTT